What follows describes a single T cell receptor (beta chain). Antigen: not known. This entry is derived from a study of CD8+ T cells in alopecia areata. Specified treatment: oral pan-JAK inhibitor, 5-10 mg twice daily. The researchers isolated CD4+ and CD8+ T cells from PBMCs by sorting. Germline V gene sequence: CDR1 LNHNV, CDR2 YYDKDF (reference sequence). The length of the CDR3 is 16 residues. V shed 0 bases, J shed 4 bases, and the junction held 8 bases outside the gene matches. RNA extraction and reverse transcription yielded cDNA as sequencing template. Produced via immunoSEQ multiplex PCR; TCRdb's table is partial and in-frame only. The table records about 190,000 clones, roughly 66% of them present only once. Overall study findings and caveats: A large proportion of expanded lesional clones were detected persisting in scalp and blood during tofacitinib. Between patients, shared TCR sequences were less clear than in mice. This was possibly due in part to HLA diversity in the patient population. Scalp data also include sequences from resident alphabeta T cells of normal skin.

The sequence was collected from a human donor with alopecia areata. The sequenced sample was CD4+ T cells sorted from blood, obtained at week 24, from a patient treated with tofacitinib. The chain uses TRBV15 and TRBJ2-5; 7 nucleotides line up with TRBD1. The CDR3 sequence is CATSRDLNDRAETQYF. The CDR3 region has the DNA TGTGCCACCAGCAGAGATCTGAATGACAGGGCAGAGACCCAGTACTTC. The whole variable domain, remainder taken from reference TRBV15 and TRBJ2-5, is DAMVIQNPRYQVTQFGKPVTLSCSQTLNHNVMYWYQQKSSQAPKLLFHYYDKDFNNEADTPDNFQSRRPNTSFCFLDIRSPGLGDTAMYLCATSRDLNDRAETQYFGPGTRLLVL.